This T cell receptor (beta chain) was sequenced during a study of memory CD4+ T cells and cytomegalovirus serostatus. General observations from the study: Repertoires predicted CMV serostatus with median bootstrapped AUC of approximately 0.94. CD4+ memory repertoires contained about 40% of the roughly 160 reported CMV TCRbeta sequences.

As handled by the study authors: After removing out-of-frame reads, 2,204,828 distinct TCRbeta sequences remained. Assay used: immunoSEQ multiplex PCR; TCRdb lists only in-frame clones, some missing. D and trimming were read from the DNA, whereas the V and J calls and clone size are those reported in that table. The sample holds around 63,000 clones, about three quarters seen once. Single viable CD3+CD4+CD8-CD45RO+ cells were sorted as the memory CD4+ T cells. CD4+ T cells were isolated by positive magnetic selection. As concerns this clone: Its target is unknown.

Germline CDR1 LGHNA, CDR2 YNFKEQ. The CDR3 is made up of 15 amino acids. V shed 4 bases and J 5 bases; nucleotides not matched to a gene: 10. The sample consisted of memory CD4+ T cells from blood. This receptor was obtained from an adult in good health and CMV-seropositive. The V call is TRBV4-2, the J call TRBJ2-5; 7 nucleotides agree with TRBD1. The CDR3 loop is CASSRSTGPGETQYF. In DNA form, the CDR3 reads TGTGCCAGCAGCCGATCGACAGGGCCTGGGGAGACCCAGTACTTC.